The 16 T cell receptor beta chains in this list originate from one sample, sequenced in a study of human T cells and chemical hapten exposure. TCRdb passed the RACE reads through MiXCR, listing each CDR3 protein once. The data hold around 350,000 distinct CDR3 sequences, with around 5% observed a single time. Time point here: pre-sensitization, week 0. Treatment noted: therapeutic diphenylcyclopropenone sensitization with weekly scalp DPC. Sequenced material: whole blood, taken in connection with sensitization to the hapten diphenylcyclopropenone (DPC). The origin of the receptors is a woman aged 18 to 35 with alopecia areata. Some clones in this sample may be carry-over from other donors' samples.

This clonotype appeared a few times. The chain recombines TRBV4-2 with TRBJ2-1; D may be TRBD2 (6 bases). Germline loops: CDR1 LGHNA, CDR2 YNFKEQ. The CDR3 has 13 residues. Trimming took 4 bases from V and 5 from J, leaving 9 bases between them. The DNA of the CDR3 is TGTGCCAGCAGCCTCGGGGGTCACAATGAGCAGTTCTTC. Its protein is CASSLGGHNEQFF.

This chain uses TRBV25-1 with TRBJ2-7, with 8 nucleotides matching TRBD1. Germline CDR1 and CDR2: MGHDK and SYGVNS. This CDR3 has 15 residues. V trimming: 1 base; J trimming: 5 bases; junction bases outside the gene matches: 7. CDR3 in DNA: TGTGCCAGCAGTGAATCGAGACAGGGGTGGAACGAGCAGTACTTC. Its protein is CASSESRQGWNEQYF.

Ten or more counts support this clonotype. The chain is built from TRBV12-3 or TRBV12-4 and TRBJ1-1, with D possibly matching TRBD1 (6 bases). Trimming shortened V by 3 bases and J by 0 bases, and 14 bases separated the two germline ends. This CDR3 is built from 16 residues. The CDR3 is CASSLLGGGLNTEAFF. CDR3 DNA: TGTGCCAGCAGTTTGCTCGGGGGCGGGTTGAACACTGAAGCTTTCTTT.

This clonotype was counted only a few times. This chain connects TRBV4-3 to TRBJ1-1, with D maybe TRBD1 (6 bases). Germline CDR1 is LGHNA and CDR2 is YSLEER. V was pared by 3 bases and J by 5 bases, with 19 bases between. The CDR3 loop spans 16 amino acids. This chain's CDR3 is CASSQATGTVKTEAFF. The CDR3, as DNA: TGCGCCAGCAGCCAGGCCACAGGGACCGTAAAAACTGAAGCTTTCTTT.

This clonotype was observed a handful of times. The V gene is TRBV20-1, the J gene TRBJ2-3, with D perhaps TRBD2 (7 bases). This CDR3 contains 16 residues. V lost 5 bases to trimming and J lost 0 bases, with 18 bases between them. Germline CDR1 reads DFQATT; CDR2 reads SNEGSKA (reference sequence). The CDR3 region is CSAPGGGGLSTDTQYF. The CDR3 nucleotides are TGCAGTGCTCCAGGAGGGGGGGGCCTCAGCACAGATACGCAGTATTTT.

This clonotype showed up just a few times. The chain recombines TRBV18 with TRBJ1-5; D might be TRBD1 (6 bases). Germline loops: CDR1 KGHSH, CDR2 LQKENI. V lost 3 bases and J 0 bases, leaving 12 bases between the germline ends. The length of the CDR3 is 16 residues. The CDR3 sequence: CASSPGTTVSNQPQHF. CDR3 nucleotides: TGTGCCAGCTCACCCGGGACAACCGTTAGCAATCAGCCCCAGCATTTT.

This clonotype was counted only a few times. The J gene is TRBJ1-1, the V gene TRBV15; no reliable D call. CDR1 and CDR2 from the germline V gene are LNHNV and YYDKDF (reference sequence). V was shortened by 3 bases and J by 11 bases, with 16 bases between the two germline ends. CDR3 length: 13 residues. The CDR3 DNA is TGTGCCACCAGCAGGGGTATAGCGGCTCCGGCTTTCTTT. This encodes CATSRGIAAPAFF.

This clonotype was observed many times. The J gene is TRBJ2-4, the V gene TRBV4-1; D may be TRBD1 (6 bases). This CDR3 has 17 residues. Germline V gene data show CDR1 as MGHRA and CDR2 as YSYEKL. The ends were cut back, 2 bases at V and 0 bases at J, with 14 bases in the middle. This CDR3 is CASSQPTGYGAKNIQYF. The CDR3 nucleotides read TGCGCCAGCAGCCAACCGACAGGCTATGGAGCCAAAAACATTCAGTACTTC.

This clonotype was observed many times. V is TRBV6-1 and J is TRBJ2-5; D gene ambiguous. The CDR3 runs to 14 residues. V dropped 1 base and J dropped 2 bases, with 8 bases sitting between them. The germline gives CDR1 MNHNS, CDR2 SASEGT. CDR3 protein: CASSEGRHQETQYF. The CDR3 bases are TGTGCCAGCAGTGAAGGAAGGCATCAAGAGACCCAGTACTTC.

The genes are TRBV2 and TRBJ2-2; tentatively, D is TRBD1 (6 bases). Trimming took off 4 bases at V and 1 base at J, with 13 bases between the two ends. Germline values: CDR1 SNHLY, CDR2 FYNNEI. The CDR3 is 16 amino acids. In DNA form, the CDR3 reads TGTGCCAGCAGTGGAAGCGTCAGGGGGAACACCGGGGAGCTGTTTTTT. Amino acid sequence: CASSGSVRGNTGELFF.

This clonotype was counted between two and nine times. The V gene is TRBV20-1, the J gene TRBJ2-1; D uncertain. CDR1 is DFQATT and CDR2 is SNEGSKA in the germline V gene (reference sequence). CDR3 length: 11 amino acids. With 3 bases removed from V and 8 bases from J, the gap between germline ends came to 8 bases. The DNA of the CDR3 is TGCAGTGCTAGGCCCGCGGATGAGCAGTTCTTC. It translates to CSARPADEQFF.

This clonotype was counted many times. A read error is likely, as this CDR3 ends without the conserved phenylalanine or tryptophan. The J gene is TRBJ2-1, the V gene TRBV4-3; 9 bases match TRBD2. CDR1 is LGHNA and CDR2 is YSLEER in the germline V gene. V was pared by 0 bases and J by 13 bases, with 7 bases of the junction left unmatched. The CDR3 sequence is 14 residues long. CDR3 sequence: CASSQDMTAGGQFL. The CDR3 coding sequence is TGCGCCAGCAGCCAAGATATGACAGCGGGGGGACAGTTCCTC.

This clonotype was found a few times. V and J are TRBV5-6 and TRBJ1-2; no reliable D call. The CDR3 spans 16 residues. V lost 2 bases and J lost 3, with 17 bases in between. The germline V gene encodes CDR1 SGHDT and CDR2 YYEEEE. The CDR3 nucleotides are TGTGCCAGCAGCTTATGGGTGATTATGCTTTACTATGGCTACACCTTC. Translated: CASSLWVIMLYYGYTF.

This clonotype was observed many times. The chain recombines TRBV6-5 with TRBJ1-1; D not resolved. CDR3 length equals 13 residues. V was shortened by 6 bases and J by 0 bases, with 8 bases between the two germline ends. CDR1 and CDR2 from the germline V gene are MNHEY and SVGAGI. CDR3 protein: CASRMALNTEAFF. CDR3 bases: TGTGCCAGCAGGATGGCTTTGAACACTGAAGCTTTCTTT.

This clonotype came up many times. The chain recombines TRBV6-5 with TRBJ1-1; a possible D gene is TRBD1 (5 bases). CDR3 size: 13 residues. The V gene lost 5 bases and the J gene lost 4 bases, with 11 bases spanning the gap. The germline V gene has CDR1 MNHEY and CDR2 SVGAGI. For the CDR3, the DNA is TGTGCCAGCAGTGGGGACCGACTCACTGAAGCTTTCTTT. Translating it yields CASSGDRLTEAFF.

CDR3 sequence: CATGGQGNTGELFF. The CDR3, as DNA: TGTGCCACCGGCGGACAGGGAAACACCGGGGAGCTGTTTTTT. The chain carries TRBV24-1 and TRBJ2-2; 8 bases are a match to TRBD1. With V trimmed by 9 bases and J by 2 bases, 4 bases remained unmatched. CDR3 length: 14 residues. The V gene's germline CDR1 is KGHDR and CDR2 SFDVKD.